This TCR beta chain originates from a study of T cell repertoires in ileal Crohn's disease. Germline values: CDR1 SGHRS, CDR2 YFSETQ. The CDR3 spans 15 residues. Trimming pared 0 bases from V and 7 bases from J, leaving 13 bases between. Sequenced by immunoSEQ multiplex PCR; TCRdb stores in-frame clones only, minus some. The data show some 4,000 clones, roughly 72% seen once. As for time point: proximal margin of the surgical specimen (macroscopically non-inflamed). The chain is built from TRBV5-1 and TRBJ1-4; D gene uncertain. This receptor was taken from an adult with Crohn's disease. The sequenced material came from ileal tissue. The CDR3 region is CASSLGALGSEKLFF. The CDR3 DNA follows: TGCGCCAGCAGCTTGGGGGCGCTCGGTAGTGAAAAACTGTTTTTT.